This T cell receptor beta chain derives from a study of cytomegalovirus exposure and HLA in healthy donors. A multiplex PCR was run with 60 Vbeta primers and 13 Jbeta primers. Repertoires were generated with immunoSEQ multiplex PCR, while TCRdb's copy carries only in-frame clones and drops some. The sample's table shows about 150,000 clones. CDR1 and CDR2 from the germline V gene are SGHAT and FQNNGV. There are 16 residues in the CDR3. V shed 3 bases, J shed 0 bases, and the junction held 6 bases outside the gene matches. The sequence was collected from a man aged 30-40 years in good health and CMV-seronegative. What was sequenced was PBMCs. V usage is TRBV11-2 and J usage is TRBJ2-7, with TRBD2 identical over 9 bases. CDR3 sequence reads: CASSFGSGRSSYEQYF. The CDR3 coding sequence is TGTGCCAGCAGCTTCGGGAGCGGGAGGAGCTCCTACGAGCAGTACTTC. Supplemented by reference TRBV11-2 and TRBJ2-7, the full variable domain reads EAGVAQSPRYKIIEKRQSVAFWCNPISGHATLYWYQQILGQGPKLLIQFQNNGVVDDSQLPKDRFSAERLKGVDSTLKIQPAKLEDSAVYLCASSFGSGRSSYEQYFGPGTRLTVT.